The subject of this entry is one T cell receptor beta chain. Its antigen remains undetermined. Per-base quality was not reported, and no clone a single base away is much larger than it. Library preparation was by the immunoSEQ multiplex PCR assay. A mixture of 60 forward primers for TCR Vbeta segments and 13 reverse primers for TCR Jbeta segments was used in the multiplex PCR. The CDR3 region of rearranged TCR beta genes was amplified from genomic DNA by a multiplex PCR assay. Amplified TCR beta libraries were sequenced as 87-base-pair reads on the Illumina HiSeq System. The original pipeline was this. Across the roughly 640 repertoires, a later analysis counted tens of millions of unique TCR beta chains, roughly 11 million of which were shared by at least two donors. Raw reads were error-corrected and collapsed into unique sequences with a nearest-neighbor algorithm that merged closely related sequences to remove PCR and sequencing errors. CDR3 sequences were aligned to IMGT reference sequences to assign V, D and J gene segments. Each retained sequence needed at least a six-nucleotide match to both a V gene segment and a J gene segment. A rearrangement counted as productive if the CDR3 had no stop codons and remained in frame with V and J, and every other rearrangement counted as non-productive. Following IMGT convention, CDR3 was defined as the stretch from the second conserved V-encoded cysteine to the conserved J-encoded phenylalanine. Sequences without an unambiguous match to a single V gene segment were excluded from the earlier analysis of about 600 of the donors. In an earlier analysis of approximately 590 of the donors, a V segment was called functional when productive rearrangements were above 56.7%, and segregating when the standard deviation between donors exceeded 5%. To diagnose cytomegalovirus status from the catalog of TCR beta chain sequences, a statistical classification framework was built. A later analysis assigned V and J genes by comparing TCR nucleotide sequences with IMGT/GENE-DB human TR gene sequences. A later analysis assigned CDR3 sequences and most-parsimonious VDJ recombination scenarios with the TCRdist pipeline. In a later analysis, every TCR beta chain was defined by the combination of its CDR3 amino acid sequence and its V-gene family, and reads without a unique V-gene family were dropped. A later analysis removed 550 to 700 highly shared, low-generation-probability nucleotide sequences to deal with suspected cross-contamination and a sequencing artifact. In a later analysis, a clonal expansion index for each public chain was calculated from normalized within-repertoire ranks of inferred template counts. In a later analysis, generation probabilities were computed with a VDJ recombination model fitted to out-of-frame rearrangements, and the resulting probabilities were checked against IGoR. In a later analysis, TCR-TCR, TCR-HLA and TCR-CMV co-occurrence was scored with hypergeometric tests, and a repertoire-size bias correction was applied to TCR pairs. In a later analysis, false discovery rates were estimated by permuting HLA or CMV assignments 20 times. A later analysis grouped co-occurring TCRs with DBSCAN, adding TCRdist sequence similarity when clustering within HLA-allele-positive subsets. For co-occurrence clustering, repertoires with fewer than 30,000 or more than 120,000 public chains were excluded, along with roughly 5 repertoires with anomalous nucleotide sharing. TCRdb took this table from immuneACCESS and kept in-frame rearrangements with V and J called. Such tables lack part of the clones; where checked against another copy, unresolved V genes explain under half of the gap, and the rest is unexplained. The V and J calls and the clone size are those of that table, but D and trimming were determined from the DNA. For this sample there are some 180,000 clones; around 87% appear just once. The ten largest make up around 1% of the sample.

The cohort consisted of fewer than 700 healthy bone marrow donors. Cohort members were all nominally healthy when sampled, although unrecorded immune exposures were likely present. The donor was CMV seronegative and was included in the group of around 320 seronegative cohort members. Each donor provided a peripheral blood sample, and peripheral blood mononuclear cells were used for TCR beta sequencing. The Qiagen DNeasy Blood Extraction Kit was used to extract genomic DNA from the blood cell samples. These data come from a study of cytomegalovirus exposure and HLA in healthy donors (TCRdb year 2017). At the level of the whole study: An earlier analysis of roughly 630 of the donors reported about 250 Gb of sequence data and some 120 million unique TCR beta sequences from roughly 180 million T cells. To study patterns of TCR occurrence, a later analysis re-analyzed previously published TCR beta repertoires from 600 to 750 donors and added high-resolution HLA genotyping. Every discovery cohort repertoire had been produced on one sequencing platform. The T cell repertoires of 666 subjects were profiled by immunosequencing and related to cytomegalovirus serostatus. Approximately 310 gigabases of sequencing data and approximately 92 million unique TCR sequences made up an early release that covered approximately 650 HLA-typed donors. Among a few hundred genotyped donors of the cohort, an average of roughly 240,000 unique TCR beta nucleotide sequences were sequenced per donor, roughly 20% of them non-productive. High-throughput TCR immunosequencing, statistical association of individual TCRs with disease status, and machine learning were combined to predict cytomegalovirus infection status. Because of strong linkage in the cohort, roughly five DR-DQ haplotypes were treated as single units for association and clustering. An earlier analysis of some 600 of the donors applied high-throughput TCR beta sequencing to assess whether each TCR beta V gene segment acted as functional or pseudogenic. The number of donors typed differed by locus, with about 629-630 for A, B, C, DRB1 and DQB1, 522 for DQA1, approximately 570 for DPA1, and 450 to 480 for DPB1. Of the roughly 410 genotyped donors, approximately 80% were placed in the genetic ancestry cluster associated with self-reported Caucasian donors. Donor age, sex, ethnicity and CMV serostatus were compiled alongside the repertoire data. HLA typing included class I and class II loci at four-digit resolution. The aim of the study was to test whether cataloging public T cell receptors could identify signatures of past pathogen exposure. A later genetic analysis took genome-wide SNP genotypes for about 65% of the 666 donors and used that subset as a discovery cohort. The later analysis used no new phenotypic data to find candidate immune exposures, relying instead on TCR beta sequences and their occurrence across donors. Besides the first cohort of 500 to 700 subjects, a separate validation cohort made up of around 120 different subjects was used. Overall study outcomes, separate from this receptor: Only TCR beta chains were sequenced in this cohort, and the absence of alpha or paired-chain data limited detectable features. It was suggested by the authors that the approach could potentially be generalized to other disease states and immunological phenotypes. The sequencing pipeline was judged likely to have produced a cluster of highly shared sequence variants as a technical artifact. In a later analysis, the rate of TCR association differed among HLA loci, with DRB1 alleles having the most associated TCRs and HLA-C alleles having the fewest. The presence/absence analyses assumed that sequencing depth was roughly uniform across donors, and that assumption may not be true. In a later analysis, several top co-occurrence clusters were reported to appear linked to parvovirus B19, influenza, CMV and Epstein-Barr virus. HLA typing was unavailable for some donors at each locus, so association tests used only the typed subset. At a false discovery rate of 0.05, a later analysis linked roughly 17,000 TCR beta sequences to specific HLA alleles. Compared with the roughly 700-donor mean, donors in an Asian-associated ancestry cluster had fewer N-insertions in productive TCRs, according to a later genetic analysis. In vitro tests confirmed that a few of the cytomegalovirus-associated TCR beta chains recognize cytomegalovirus antigens. When HLA alleles, especially DR and DQ, strongly co-occurred, attributing TCR associations to individual alleles was difficult. In a later genetic analysis, a missense DCLRE1C variant was associated with V-gene and J-gene trimming of TCR beta chains, and the association was replicated in an independent cohort. A total of some 180 TCR beta chains were listed by the study as associated with cytomegalovirus. Linkage disequilibrium might explain the correlated functional status among segregating V segments, but an unknown experimental factor could not be ruled out. Approximately 16 rarely observed V segments, including chromosome 9 orphons, were excluded from the earlier analysis of approximately 500 of the donors because counts were too low. For the cohort, immune exposure information was limited to CMV serostatus. A further reported finding was that TCR beta sequences accurately predicted the HLA-A and HLA-B alleles for most subjects in the first cohort. In a later analysis, HLA-associated TCR beta chains were found to be more clonally expanded and to have lower generation probabilities than equally common non-associated chains. Most TCR sequences were observed very rarely across donors, whereas some public TCRs were present in many individuals. The classifier was reported to diagnose cytomegalovirus status with high specificity and sensitivity in both the original and validation cohorts. In an earlier analysis of about 600 of the donors, most TCR beta V segments appeared in productive rearrangements about 90% or about 30% of the time, broadly matching IMGT annotations. Most CMV-associated TCR beta chains appeared to be HLA-restricted in a later analysis, and the HLA associations seemed to be driven largely by CMV exposure.

The sequencing input was PBMCs. The TCR originated in a boy under 10 years old in good health and CMV-seronegative.

The CDR3 here reads CAWSRSGFASDTQYF. Read as DNA, the sequence is TGTGCCTGGAGTCGAAGCGGGTTTGCCTCAGATACGCAGTATTTT. The chain joins TRBV30 to TRBJ2-3; perhaps TRBD2 is the D gene, with 6 bases matching. The CDR3 starts with the cysteine, ends with the phenylalanine, and has 15 residues. Of all the DNA, just the CDR3 is kept, 45 bases in frame from base 1. Deletion took 2 bases off V and 4 bases off J, with a span of 16 bases between the germline ends. The CDR1 and CDR2 encoded by the germline V gene (reference sequence) are GTSNPN and SVGIG.